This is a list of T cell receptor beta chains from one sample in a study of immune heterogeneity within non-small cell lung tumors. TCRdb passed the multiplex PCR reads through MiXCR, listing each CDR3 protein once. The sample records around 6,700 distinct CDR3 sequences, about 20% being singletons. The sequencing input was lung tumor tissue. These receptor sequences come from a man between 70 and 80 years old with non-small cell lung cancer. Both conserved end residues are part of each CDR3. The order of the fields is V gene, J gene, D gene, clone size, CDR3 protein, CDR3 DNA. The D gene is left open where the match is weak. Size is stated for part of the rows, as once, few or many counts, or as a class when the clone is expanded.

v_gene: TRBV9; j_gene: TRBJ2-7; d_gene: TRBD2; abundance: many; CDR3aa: CASSVAGGGVYEQYF; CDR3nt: TGTGCCAGCAGCGTAGCCGGGGGGGGCGTCTACGAGCAGTACTTC
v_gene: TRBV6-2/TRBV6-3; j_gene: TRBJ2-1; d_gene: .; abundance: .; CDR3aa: CASSRTEASYNEQFF; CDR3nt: TGTGCCAGCAGTAGGACAGAAGCTTCCTACAATGAGCAGTTCTTC
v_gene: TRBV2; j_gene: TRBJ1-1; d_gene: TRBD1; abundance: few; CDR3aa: CASSSGQGRTEAFF; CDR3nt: TGTGCCAGCAGTTCCGGACAGGGGAGAACTGAAGCTTTCTTT
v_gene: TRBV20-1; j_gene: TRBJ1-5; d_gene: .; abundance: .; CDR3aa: CSARDPGDPLWSRNQPQHF; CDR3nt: TGCAGTGCTAGAGATCCTGGGGACCCATTATGGTCGCGCAATCAGCCCCAGCATTTT
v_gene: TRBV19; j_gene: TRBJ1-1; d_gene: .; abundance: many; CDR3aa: CASSIAPTGLGTEAFF; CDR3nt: TGTGCCAGTAGTATAGCCCCCACAGGGTTGGGCACTGAAGCTTTCTTT
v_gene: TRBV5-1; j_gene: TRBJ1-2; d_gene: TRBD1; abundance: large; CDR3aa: CASSAWTGSHYGYTF; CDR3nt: TGCGCCAGCAGCGCATGGACAGGGTCCCACTATGGCTACACCTTC
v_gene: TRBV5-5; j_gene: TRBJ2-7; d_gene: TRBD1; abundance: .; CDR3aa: CASSPGTDFYEQYF; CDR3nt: TGTGCCAGCAGCCCCGGGACAGACTTCTACGAGCAGTACTTC
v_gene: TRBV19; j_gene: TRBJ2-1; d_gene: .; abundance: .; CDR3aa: CASSQDKKQFF; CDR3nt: TGTGCCAGTAGTCAGGATAAAAAGCAGTTCTTC
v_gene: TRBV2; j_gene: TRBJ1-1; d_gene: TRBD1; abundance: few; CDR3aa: CASRGTVNTEAFF; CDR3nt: TGTGCCAGCAGAGGGACAGTCAACACTGAAGCTTTCTTT
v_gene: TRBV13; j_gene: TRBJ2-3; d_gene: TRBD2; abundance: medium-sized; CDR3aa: CASSVAGGVTDTQYF; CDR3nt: TGTGCCAGCAGCGTAGCGGGGGGGGTCACAGATACGCAGTATTTT
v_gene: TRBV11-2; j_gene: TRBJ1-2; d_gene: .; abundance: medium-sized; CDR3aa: CASSPAAERGASYTF; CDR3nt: TGTGCCAGCAGCCCCGCGGCCGAGAGGGGGGCCAGCTACACCTTC
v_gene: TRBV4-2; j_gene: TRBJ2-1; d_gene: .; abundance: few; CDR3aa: CASSLQGYNEQFF; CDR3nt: TGTGCCAGCAGCCTGCAGGGTTACAATGAGCAGTTCTTC
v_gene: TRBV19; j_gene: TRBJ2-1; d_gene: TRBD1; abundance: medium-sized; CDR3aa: CASSGVSGTGGKSYNEQFF; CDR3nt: TGTGCCAGTAGTGGGGTCTCAGGGACAGGGGGCAAGTCCTACAATGAGCAGTTCTTC
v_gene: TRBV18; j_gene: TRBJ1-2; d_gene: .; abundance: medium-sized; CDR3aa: CASSPSLSGPGLRGYTF; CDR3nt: TGTGCCAGCTCACCATCATTGTCAGGACCAGGTCTTAGGGGCTACACCTTC
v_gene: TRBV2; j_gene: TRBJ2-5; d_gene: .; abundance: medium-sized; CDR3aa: CASSDSPRETQYF; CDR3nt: TGTGCCAGCAGTGACAGTCCCAGGGAGACCCAGTACTTC
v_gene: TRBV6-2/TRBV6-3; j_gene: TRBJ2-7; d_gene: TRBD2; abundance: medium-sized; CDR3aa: CASRPLLAGDPYEQYF; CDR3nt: TGTGCCAGCAGGCCCCTACTAGCGGGAGACCCCTACGAGCAGTACTTC
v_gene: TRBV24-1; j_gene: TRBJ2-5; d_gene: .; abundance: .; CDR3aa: CATSDFAQVETQYF; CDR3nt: TGTGCCACCAGTGATTTTGCCCAGGTAGAGACCCAGTACTTC
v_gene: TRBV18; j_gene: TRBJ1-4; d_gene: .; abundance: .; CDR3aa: CASSPLGARNEKLFF; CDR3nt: TGTGCCAGCTCACCATTGGGTGCAAGGAATGAAAAACTGTTTTTT
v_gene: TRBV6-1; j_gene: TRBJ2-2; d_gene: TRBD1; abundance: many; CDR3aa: CASRTGFANTGELFF; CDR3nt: TGTGCCAGCAGGACAGGGTTCGCGAACACCGGGGAGCTGTTTTTT
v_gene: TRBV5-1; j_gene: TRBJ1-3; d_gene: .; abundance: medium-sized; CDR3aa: CASSSNRAHSGNTIYF; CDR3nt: TGCGCCAGCAGCTCTAACAGGGCCCACTCTGGAAACACCATATATTTT
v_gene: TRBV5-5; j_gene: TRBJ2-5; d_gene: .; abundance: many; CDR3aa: CASSPPLRETQYF; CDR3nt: TGTGCCAGCAGCCCCCCTTTGCGAGAGACCCAGTACTTC
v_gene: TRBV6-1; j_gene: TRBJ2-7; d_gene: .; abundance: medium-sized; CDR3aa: CASMGGQTTGEQYF; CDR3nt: TGTGCCAGCATGGGGGGACAGACGACGGGCGAGCAGTACTTC
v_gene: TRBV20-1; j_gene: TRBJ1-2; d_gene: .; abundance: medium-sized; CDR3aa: CSARGRGLSGYTF; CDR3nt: TGCAGTGCTAGGGGCAGGGGATTGAGCGGCTACACCTTC
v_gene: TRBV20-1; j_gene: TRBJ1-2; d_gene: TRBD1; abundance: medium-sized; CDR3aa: CSAPTGNYGYTF; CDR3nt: TGCAGTGCCCCGACAGGGAACTATGGCTACACCTTC
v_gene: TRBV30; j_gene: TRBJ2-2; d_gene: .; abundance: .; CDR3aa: CAWSYRRNTGELFF; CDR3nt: TGTGCCTGGAGTTACAGGAGGAACACCGGGGAGCTGTTTTTT
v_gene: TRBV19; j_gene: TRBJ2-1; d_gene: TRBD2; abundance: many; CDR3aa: CASSVAAGGQFF; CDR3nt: TGTGCCAGTAGTGTCGCCGCGGGGGGGCAGTTCTTC
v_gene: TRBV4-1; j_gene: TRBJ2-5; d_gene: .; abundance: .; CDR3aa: CASSPPGAETQYF; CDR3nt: TGCGCCAGCAGCCCTCCGGGGGCAGAGACCCAGTACTTC
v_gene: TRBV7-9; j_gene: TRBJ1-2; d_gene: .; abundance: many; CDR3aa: CASSLDMGTLYGYTF; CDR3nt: TGTGCCAGCAGCTTAGATATGGGGACACTCTATGGCTACACCTTC
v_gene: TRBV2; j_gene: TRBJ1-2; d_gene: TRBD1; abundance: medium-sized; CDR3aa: CASSGQGDGYTF; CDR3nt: TGTGCCAGCAGTGGACAGGGTGATGGCTACACCTTC
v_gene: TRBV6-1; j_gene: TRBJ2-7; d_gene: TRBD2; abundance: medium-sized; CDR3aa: CASRPLGGLNEQYF; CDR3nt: TGTGCCAGCAGGCCCCTCGGGGGGTTGAACGAGCAGTACTTC
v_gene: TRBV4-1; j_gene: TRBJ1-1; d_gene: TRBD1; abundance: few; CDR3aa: CASSQIGTGGRFWTEAFF; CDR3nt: TGCGCCAGCAGCCAAATAGGGACAGGGGGCCGTTTCTGGACTGAAGCTTTCTTT
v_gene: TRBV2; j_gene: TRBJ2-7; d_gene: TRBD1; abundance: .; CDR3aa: CASSVRGPSYEQYF; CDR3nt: TGTGCCAGCAGTGTTAGGGGGCCTTCCTACGAGCAGTACTTC
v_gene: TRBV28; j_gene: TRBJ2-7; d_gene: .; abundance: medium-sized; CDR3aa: CASTGSTGVLDEQYF; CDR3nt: TGTGCCAGCACCGGTAGCACGGGGGTCTTGGACGAGCAGTACTTC
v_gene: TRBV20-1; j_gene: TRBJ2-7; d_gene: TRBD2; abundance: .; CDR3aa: CSADGPPGLAGAWSEQYF; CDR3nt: TGCAGTGCCGACGGCCCCCCGGGACTAGCGGGAGCGTGGAGCGAGCAGTACTTC
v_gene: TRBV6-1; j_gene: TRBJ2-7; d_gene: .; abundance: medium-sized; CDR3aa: CASSYGETYEQYF; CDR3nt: TGTGCCAGCAGTTACGGGGAAACCTACGAGCAGTACTTC
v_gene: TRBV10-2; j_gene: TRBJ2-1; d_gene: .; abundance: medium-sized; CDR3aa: CASEGSTLYNEQFF; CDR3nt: TGCGCCAGCGAGGGGAGTACCCTATACAATGAGCAGTTCTTC
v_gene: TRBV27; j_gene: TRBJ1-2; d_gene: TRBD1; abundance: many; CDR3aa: CASSSGGSGSYYGYTF; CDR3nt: TGTGCCAGCAGTTCAGGGGGCTCCGGATCCTACTATGGCTACACCTTC